This TCR beta chain was sequenced during a study of siplizumab effects on memory and regulatory T cells. This clone turned up a few times. The antigen remains unidentified. At one of its ends the junction is not consistent with the germline gene, which may arise from a read error. Sequenced by immunoSEQ multiplex PCR; TCRdb stores in-frame clones only, minus some. The sample includes tens of thousands of clones, 91% of them seen just once. CDR1 and CDR2 from the germline V gene are MNHNS and SASEGT. The CDR3 covers 12 residues. The study, taken as a whole, reports: Mappable alloreactive CD4+ clones were on average around 69% Treg-derived with siplizumab, roughly 30% in controls. The diversity of naive T cells seemed greater than that of memory cells, and their alloresponse contribution seemed major.

Sequencing was performed on CD8+ T cells sorted from blood. V and J are TRBV6-1 and TRBJ1-1; the D gene is possibly TRBD1 (6 bases). The origin of this receptor is a human donor in good health. CDR3 bases: TGTGCCAGCAGGGAGGCGACACCAGGGGCTCGCTTT. Translating gives CASREATPGARF.